The 6 T cell receptor beta chains below were found in one sample sequenced in a study of identical twins. TCRdb processed the 5' RACE reads anew with MiXCR; each CDR3 protein has one entry. The data contain a few hundred thousand distinct CDR3 sequences, about 15% of them seen just once; the ten biggest clones take up 0.44%. These same data were also listed under a study on yellow fever vaccine responses in identical twins.

The specimen sequenced was CD4+ T cells sorted from blood. The receptors shown here come from a woman under 30 in good health.

V and J are TRBV7-9 and TRBJ2-3; 8 nucleotides line up with TRBD2. The CDR3 covers 14 residues. V dropped 4 bases and J dropped 2; count of bases not matched to a gene: 2. Germline CDR1 reads SEHNR; CDR2 reads FQNEAQ (reference sequence). In DNA, the CDR3 is TGTGCCAGCAGCTATGGACTAGCCACAGATACGCAGTATTTT. Translating gives CASSYGLATDTQYF.

This clonotype appeared a few times. This chain uses TRBV5-6 with TRBJ1-1; D call uncertain. Germline lookup yields CDR1 SGHDT and CDR2 YYEEEE. The CDR3 totals 13 residues. V was cut by 6 bases and J by 1 base, with 10 bases left in between. Here the CDR3 reads CASNSETNTEAFF. CDR3 nucleotide sequence: TGTGCCAGCAACTCGGAGACGAACACTGAAGCTTTCTTT.

The rearrangement uses TRBV4-2 and TRBJ2-5; D is undetermined. The CDR3 extends over 15 amino acids. V was cut by 0 bases and J by 2 bases, with 10 bases left in between. CDR1 is LGHNA, CDR2 YNFKEQ, per germline. The CDR3 here is CASSQESGLQETQYF. CDR3 in DNA: TGTGCCAGCAGCCAAGAATCTGGGTTACAAGAGACCCAGTACTTC.

The V call is TRBV28, the J call TRBJ1-1; no clear D gene. The CDR3 is made up of 15 amino acids. The V gene lost 1 base and the J gene lost 1 base, with 10 bases spanning the gap. Germline-derived CDR1 and CDR2 are MDHEN and SYDVKM. The CDR3 loop reads CASSLSGSENTEAFF. Written as DNA, the CDR3 is TGTGCCAGCAGTTTATCGGGCTCTGAGAACACTGAAGCTTTCTTT. The full variable domain, completed using reference TRBV28 and TRBJ1-1, is DVKVTQSSRYLVKRTGEKVFLECVQDMDHENMFWYRQDPGLGLRLIYFSYDVKMKEKGDIPEGYSVSREKKERFSLILESASTNQTSMYLCASSLSGSENTEAFFGQGTRLTVV.

This clonotype occurred a few times. The chain recombines TRBV4-1 with TRBJ1-2; no reliable D call. V shed 0 bases and J shed 8 bases, with 16 bases lying between them. The CDR3 covers 15 residues. The germline V gene encodes CDR1 MGHRA and CDR2 YSYEKL. The DNA of the CDR3 is TGCGCCAGCAGCCAAGATGGAAGTCCTAGAAGGGGCTACACCTTC. Protein: CASSQDGSPRRGYTF.

This clonotype was recorded a few times. The V call is TRBV20-1, the J call TRBJ1-5, with D perhaps TRBD1 (6 bases). The CDR3 loop spans 14 amino acids. Trimming took 0 bases from V and 4 from J, leaving 10 bases between them. Germline values: CDR1 DFQATT, CDR2 SNEGSKA (reference sequence). This CDR3 is CSARDAQGNQPQHF. The CDR3 DNA follows: TGCAGTGCTAGAGATGCACAGGGAAATCAGCCCCAGCATTTT.